What follows are 28 T cell receptor beta chains derived from one specimen sequenced in a study of glioma-infiltrating T cells. The iRepertoire nested amplicon-rescue multiplex PCR amplified TCR alpha and beta CDR3s from RNA. TCRdb recomputed calls from the multiplex PCR reads with MiXCR, one row per CDR3 protein. The table has around 93,000 distinct CDR3 sequences, approximately 40% seen once; the top ten hold more than 30%. Sequenced material: glioma tissue, nonneoplastic brain tissue, or PBMCs (not recorded which). The receptors stem from a human donor with low-grade glioma or glioblastoma, undergoing nonglioma brain surgery, or in good health (not recorded which).

This chain uses TRBV12-3 or TRBV12-4 with TRBJ2-2, with D perhaps matching TRBD1 (6 bases). Deletions cut 6 bases from V and 1 base from J, with 12 bases between. This CDR3 is 15 amino acids long. CDR3 in amino acids: CASSSPQGNTGELFF. The CDR3 nucleotides are TGTGCCAGCAGCTCCCCACAGGGGAACACCGGGGAGCTGTTTTTT.

This clonotype appeared many times. The rearrangement uses TRBV3-1 and TRBJ1-6; D may be TRBD1 (6 bases). Germline CDR1 is LGHDT and CDR2 is YNNKEL (reference sequence). This CDR3 region has 14 residues. V lost 4 bases and J 7 bases, leaving 11 bases between the germline ends. The chain's CDR3 is CASSPRGMNSPLHF. The DNA for the CDR3 is TGTGCCAGCAGCCCCAGGGGTATGAATTCACCCCTCCACTTT.

This clonotype was detected ten times or more. This rearrangement joins TRBV3-1 to TRBJ2-4; perhaps TRBD1 as D (5 bases). V lost 1 base and J 5 bases, leaving 15 bases between the germline ends. The CDR3 contains 16 residues. Germline CDR1 is LGHDT and CDR2 is YNNKEL (reference sequence). The CDR3 DNA follows: TGTGCCAGCAGCCAAGCCCAGGGTATCAGTGAAAACATTCAGTACTTC. It codes for CASSQAQGISENIQYF. Variable domain in full (rest from reference TRBV3-1 and TRBJ2-4): DTAVSQTPKYLVTQMGNDKSIKCEQNLGHDTMYWYKQDSKKFLKIMFSYNNKELIINETVPNRFSPKSPDKAHLNLHINSLELGDSAVYFCASSQAQGISENIQYFGAGTRLSVL.

Ten or more counts support this clonotype. The chain uses TRBV28 and TRBJ1-1; a weak D match, TRBD1 (5 bases). Trimming pared 5 bases from V and 1 base from J, leaving 14 bases between. Germline V CDR1 and CDR2: MDHEN, SYDVKM. The CDR3 is made up of 15 amino acids. CDR3: CASSPPTGANTEAFF. DNA of the CDR3: TGTGCCAGCAGTCCCCCAACAGGAGCGAACACTGAAGCTTTCTTT.

Details on this clonotype: A single base separates this from a much larger clone, so it may be a read error. CDR3 coding DNA: TGCGCCAGCAGCCAGACAGTTACTGACGAGCAGTACTTC. This sequence encodes CASSQTVTDEQYF. This chain links TRBV5-1 with TRBJ2-7; D perhaps matches TRBD1 (5 bases). The CDR3 contains 13 residues. The germline V gene has CDR1 SGHRS and CDR2 YFSETQ. V shed 4 bases and J shed 5 bases, with 13 bases lying between them.

The table lists this clonotype with many counts. The chain joins TRBV6-6 to TRBJ2-4; D is ambiguous. Germline V gene lookup returns CDR1 MNHNY and CDR2 SVGAGI (reference sequence). Trimming took 0 bases from V and 10 from J, leaving 22 bases between them. The length of the CDR3 is 17 residues. The CDR3 DNA reads as TGTGCCAGCAGTTACTCGTTCAACCGGCACCTAAACCCTATTCAGTACTTC. Its protein product is CASSYSFNRHLNPIQYF.

This clonotype was seen at least ten times. This sequence joins TRBV20-1 and TRBJ2-3, with D possibly being TRBD2 (6 bases). The V gene lost 3 bases and the J gene lost 0 bases, with 13 bases spanning the gap. This CDR3 is 15 amino acids long. The germline CDR1 and CDR2 sequences are DFQATT and SNEGSKA (reference sequence). CDR3 sequence (DNA): TGCAGTGCTAGCGGGAGCCCTTCTAGCACAGATACGCAGTATTTT. Translating gives CSASGSPSSTDTQYF.

This clonotype was detected once. It is likely a read error, because the conserved phenylalanine at the end of the CDR3 is missing. This chain joins TRBV7-2 and TRBJ1-5; a possible D gene is TRBD1 (6 bases). The CDR3 consists of 15 residues. V lost 5 bases and J 10 bases, leaving 21 bases between the germline ends. Germline assignment: CDR1 SGHTA and CDR2 FQGNSA. CDR3 nucleotide sequence: TGTGCCAGCAGCCCCCCGGGGGGGCGAGTTCAACCCCAGCATTCT. This translates into CASSPPGGRVQPQHS.

Concerning this clonotype: This clone may be a read error of a much larger clone one base away. The V gene is TRBV19, the J gene TRBJ2-6, with 8 positions matching TRBD2. This CDR3 comprises 16 residues. Looked up from germline, CDR1 is LNHDA and CDR2 is SQIVND (reference sequence). DNA for the CDR3: TGTGCCAGTAGTATCAGTCTAGCGGGTGGGGGCAACGTCCTGACTTTC. This codes for CASSISLAGGGNVLTF.

Turning to this clonotype: This sequence may be a read error, since a much larger clone differs from it by one base. This is likely a read error, given that the CDR3 carries no conserved phenylalanine or tryptophan at its end. This chain joins TRBV7-2 and TRBJ2-2, with 8 bases fitting TRBD2. The germline V gene encodes CDR1 SGHTA and CDR2 FQGNSA. The CDR3 contains 14 residues. Trimming cost V 6 bases and J 7 bases; bases outside gene matches: 7. The CDR3: CASSFTSGIGELFS. In nucleotides, the CDR3 is TGTGCCAGCAGTTTCACTAGCGGCATCGGGGAGCTGTTTTCT.

This clonotype was recorded many times. J is TRBJ1-6 and V is TRBV2; maybe TRBD1 (5 bases). CDR3 length: 14 residues. V lost 6 bases and J lost 8, with 14 bases in between. Germline V gene lookup returns CDR1 SNHLY and CDR2 FYNNEI. The CDR3 coding sequence is TGTGCCAGCAGATTCGGGACTGTCGATTCACCCCTCCACTTT. This encodes CASRFGTVDSPLHF. Complete variable domain (other parts from reference TRBV2 and TRBJ1-6): EPEVTQTPSHQVTQMGQEVILRCVPISNHLYFYWYRQILGQKVEFLVSFYNNEISEKSEIFDDQFSVERPDGSNFTLKIRSTKLEDSAMYFCASRFGTVDSPLHFGNGTRLTVT.

The table lists this clonotype with many counts. The chain uses TRBV19 and TRBJ1-5; the match to TRBD1 covers 7 bases. Trimming at V came to 4 bases and at J to 7 bases, leaving 4 bases not matched to a gene. Germline CDR1 and CDR2: LNHDA and SQIVND (reference sequence). The CDR3 length is 13 residues. The CDR3, as DNA: TGTGCCAGTAGTACCCAAGGGGGCCAGCCCCAGCATTTT. This sequence encodes CASSTQGGQPQHF.

For this clonotype: This may come from a read error, since a much larger clone is one base off. The rearrangement joins TRBV3-1 to TRBJ2-1, with 7 bases aligning to TRBD2. Germline CDR1 LGHDT, CDR2 YNNKEL (reference sequence). The CDR3 is 15 residues long. CDR3 DNA: TGTGCCAGCAGCCAGTTCGCGGGGGACGTAAATGATCAGTCCTTC. Translation gives CASSQFAGDVNDQSF.

This clonotype showed up many times. The CDR3 reads CASSILGGPDQETQYF. The CDR3 DNA reads as TGTGCCAGTAGTATTTTGGGGGGGCCGGACCAAGAGACCCAGTACTTC. The chain links TRBV19 to TRBJ2-5; D is possibly TRBD2 (7 bases). V gave up 3 bases and J gave up 0 bases, with 14 bases separating them. Germline V lookup: CDR1 LNHDA, CDR2 SQIVND (reference sequence). This CDR3 comprises 16 residues.

In its sample, this clonotype was seen many times. The chain combines TRBV20-1 with TRBJ1-2; no clear D gene. The ends were cut back, 7 bases at V and 8 bases at J, with 8 bases in the middle. Germline values: CDR1 DFQATT, CDR2 SNEGSKA (reference sequence). This CDR3 has 9 amino acids. This CDR3 is CSVNRGYTF. DNA for the CDR3: TGCAGTGTAAATCGCGGCTACACCTTC.

This clonotype was seen once. The V gene is TRBV15, the J gene TRBJ2-1; a possible D gene is TRBD2 (5 bases). The CDR3 has 13 amino acids. Germline CDR1 and CDR2: LNHNV and YYDKDF (reference sequence). Trimming cost V 7 bases and J 0 bases, with 7 bases left between them. For the CDR3, the DNA is TGTGCCACCACTAGCTCCTCCTACAATGAGCAGTTCTTC. Its translation: CATTSSSYNEQFF.

Concerning this clonotype: This CDR3 fails to terminate in the conserved phenylalanine or tryptophan, so it likely reflects a read error. This chain joins TRBV6-6 and TRBJ2-1; D is undetermined. CDR1 MNHNY and CDR2 SVGAGI come from the germline V gene (reference sequence). The CDR3 sequence is 11 residues long. V lost 6 bases, J lost 9 bases, and 9 bases lay in between. The CDR3 DNA is TGTGCCAGCAGCTACGTGGGTGAGCAGTTCTTA. As protein: CASSYVGEQFL.

V gene TRBV5-6 combines with J gene TRBJ2-5; 13 bases are a match to TRBD2. The CDR3 extends over 17 amino acids. Germline trimming cut 4 bases from V and 4 bases from J; bases unmatched to any gene: 10. Germline V CDR1 and CDR2: SGHDT, YYEEEE. CDR3 sequence reads: CASSRTSGGDNRETQYF. In DNA, the CDR3 is TGTGCCAGCAGCCGAACTAGCGGGGGGGATAATCGAGAGACCCAGTACTTC.

In the case of this clonotype: At one boundary the junction diverges from the germline segment, which might be a read error. The chain is built from TRBV10-3 and TRBJ2-5; the D is unclear. The CDR3 sequence is 14 residues long. From germline, CDR1 is ENHRY and CDR2 SYGVKD. CDR3 sequence reads: CAISPRYREETQYF. The CDR3 region has the DNA TGTGCCATCAGTCCCCGGTACAGAGAAGAGACCCAGTACTTT.

This clonotype appeared many times. The gene calls are TRBV14 and TRBJ2-1; D gene uncertain. The CDR3 has 15 amino acids. Germline V gene sequence: CDR1 SGHDN, CDR2 FVKESK. V shed 1 base and J shed 2 bases, with 9 bases lying between them. CDR3 in amino acids: CASSQGLATYNEQFF. The CDR3 nucleotides read TGTGCCAGCAGCCAAGGTTTAGCAACCTACAATGAGCAGTTCTTC.

The chain combines TRBV10-3 with TRBJ1-2; D is unclear. The CDR3 extends over 13 amino acids. Germline values: CDR1 ENHRY, CDR2 SYGVKD. The V gene lost 6 bases and the J gene lost 5 bases, with 13 bases spanning the gap. The CDR3 here is CAISPGQIYGYTF. The CDR3, as DNA: TGTGCCATCAGCCCCGGGCAGATTTATGGCTACACCTTC.

This clonotype came up a few times. A much more abundant neighbour one base away suggests this may be a read error. The chain carries TRBV19 and TRBJ2-5; D is ambiguous. The V gene's germline CDR1 is LNHDA and CDR2 SQIVND (reference sequence). The CDR3 covers 14 residues. The CDR3 DNA follows: TGTTCCAGTAGTATCGGATCCGTTAAAGAGACCCAGTACTTC. It yields the protein CSSSIGSVKETQYF.

This chain connects TRBV2 to TRBJ2-3; D ambiguous. The DNA end lines up better with TRBJ1-5; the J call may be wrong. The V gene's germline CDR1 is SNHLY and CDR2 FYNNEI. CDR3 length: 13 amino acids. The CDR3, as DNA: TGTGCCAGCAGCCCTGAAAGCACAGATACGCAGCATTTT. Translating gives CASSPESTDTQHF.

This clonotype showed up just a few times. This may arise from a read error, as a much more abundant clone is one base away. The chain carries TRBV19 and TRBJ1-2; D call uncertain. Germline V gene data show CDR1 as LNHDA and CDR2 as SQIVND (reference sequence). This CDR3 has 16 residues. With 6 bases removed from V and 4 bases from J, the gap between germline ends came to 21 bases. The CDR3 DNA is TGTGCCAGTAGGATCAGCGGAGGAAGTTGGTGCTATGGCTACACCTTC. Translated: CASRISGGSWCYGYTF.

The sample holds many counts of this clonotype. V usage is TRBV18 and J usage is TRBJ2-7; 13 bases fit TRBD2. CDR1 and CDR2 from the germline V gene are KGHSH and LQKENI. Trimming at V came to 0 bases and at J to 7 bases, leaving 12 bases not matched to a gene. CDR3 length: 18 amino acids. The CDR3 sequence is CASSPPSGGTSGTDEQYF. The CDR3 region has the DNA TGTGCCAGCTCACCACCATCGGGTGGGACTAGCGGGACGGATGAGCAGTACTTC.

The V gene is TRBV5-6, the J gene TRBJ1-2; D not resolved. V was shortened by 1 base and J by 0 bases, with 10 bases between the two germline ends. CDR1 is SGHDT, CDR2 YYEEEE, per germline. This CDR3 comprises 15 residues. CDR3 coding DNA: TGTGCCAGCAGCTTGACATCAGCAGCTAACTATGGCTACACCTTC. Translated: CASSLTSAANYGYTF.

The gene calls are TRBV20-1 and TRBJ1-5, with a possible D match to TRBD1 (5 bases). CDR3 length equals 15 residues. V was clipped by 1 base and J by 2 bases, with 12 bases between them. Germline V gene sequence: CDR1 DFQATT, CDR2 SNEGSKA (reference sequence). This CDR3 is CSARVQGKGNQPQHF. The DNA of the CDR3 is TGCAGTGCTAGAGTCCAGGGCAAAGGCAATCAGCCCCAGCATTTT.

The genes are TRBV6-2 or TRBV6-3 and TRBJ2-7; 11 bases line up with TRBD1. The length of the CDR3 is 14 residues. Looked up from germline, CDR1 is MNHEY and CDR2 is SVGEGT. J gave up 4 bases and V 5 bases, and 4 bases lay outside the gene matches. CDR3 in amino acids: CASSTGTGGYEQYF. The CDR3 nucleotides read TGTGCCAGCAGTACCGGGACAGGGGGGTACGAGCAGTACTTC.